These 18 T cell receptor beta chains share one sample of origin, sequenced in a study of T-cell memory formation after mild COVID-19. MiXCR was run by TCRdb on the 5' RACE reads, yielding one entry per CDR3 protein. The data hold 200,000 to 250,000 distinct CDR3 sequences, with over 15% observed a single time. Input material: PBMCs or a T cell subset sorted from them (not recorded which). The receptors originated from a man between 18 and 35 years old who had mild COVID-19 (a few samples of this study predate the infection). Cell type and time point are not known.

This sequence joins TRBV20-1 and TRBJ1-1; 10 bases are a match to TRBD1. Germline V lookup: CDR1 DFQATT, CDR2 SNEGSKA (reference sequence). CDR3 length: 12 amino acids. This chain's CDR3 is CSTRQGAAEAFF. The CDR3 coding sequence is TGCAGCACAAGACAGGGGGCGGCTGAAGCTTTCTTT.

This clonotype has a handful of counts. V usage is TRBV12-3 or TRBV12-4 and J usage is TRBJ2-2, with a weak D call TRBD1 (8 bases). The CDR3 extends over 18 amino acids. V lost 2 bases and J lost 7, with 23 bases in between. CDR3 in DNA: TGTGCCAGCAGTTTAATTCGGAGGACAGGGAGGGTCAGCGGGGAGCTGTTTTTT. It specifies CASSLIRRTGRVSGELFF.

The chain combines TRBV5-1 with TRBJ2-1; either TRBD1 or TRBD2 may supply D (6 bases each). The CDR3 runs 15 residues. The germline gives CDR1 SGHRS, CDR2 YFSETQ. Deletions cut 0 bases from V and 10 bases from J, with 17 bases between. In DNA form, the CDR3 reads TGCGCCAGCAGCTTGGTTGGGCCAATAGGGGGGGAGCAGTTCTTC. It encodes CASSLVGPIGGEQFF.

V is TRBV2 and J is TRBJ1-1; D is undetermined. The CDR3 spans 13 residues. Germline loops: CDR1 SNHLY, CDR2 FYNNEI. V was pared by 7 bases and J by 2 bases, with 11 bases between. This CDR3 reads CASKRDTNTEAFF. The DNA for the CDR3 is TGTGCCAGCAAGAGGGATACCAACACTGAAGCTTTCTTT.

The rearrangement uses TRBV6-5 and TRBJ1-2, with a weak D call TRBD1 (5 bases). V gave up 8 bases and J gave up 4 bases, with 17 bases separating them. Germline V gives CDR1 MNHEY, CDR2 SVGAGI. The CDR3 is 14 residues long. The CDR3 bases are TGTGCCAGCGGAAGAATCGGGGGGATCTATGGCTACACCTTC. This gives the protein CASGRIGGIYGYTF.

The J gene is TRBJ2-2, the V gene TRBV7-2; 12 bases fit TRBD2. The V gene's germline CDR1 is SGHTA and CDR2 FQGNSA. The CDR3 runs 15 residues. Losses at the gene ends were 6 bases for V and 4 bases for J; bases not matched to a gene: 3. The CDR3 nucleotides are TGTGCCAGCAGGCCTAGCGGGGGGGGCACCGGGGAGCTGTTTTTT. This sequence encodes CASRPSGGGTGELFF.

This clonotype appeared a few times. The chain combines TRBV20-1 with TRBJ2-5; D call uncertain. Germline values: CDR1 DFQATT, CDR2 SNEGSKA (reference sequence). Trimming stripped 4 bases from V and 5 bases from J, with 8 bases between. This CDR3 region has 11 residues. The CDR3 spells CSAIDVETQYF. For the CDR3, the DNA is TGCAGTGCTATCGACGTGGAGACCCAGTACTTC.

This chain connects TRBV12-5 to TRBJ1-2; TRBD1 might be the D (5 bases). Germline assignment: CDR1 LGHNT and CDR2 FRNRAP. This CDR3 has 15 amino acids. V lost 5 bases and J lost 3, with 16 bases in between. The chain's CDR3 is CASGPKGHVDYGYTF. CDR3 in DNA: TGTGCTAGTGGTCCTAAGGGGCACGTTGACTATGGCTACACCTTC.

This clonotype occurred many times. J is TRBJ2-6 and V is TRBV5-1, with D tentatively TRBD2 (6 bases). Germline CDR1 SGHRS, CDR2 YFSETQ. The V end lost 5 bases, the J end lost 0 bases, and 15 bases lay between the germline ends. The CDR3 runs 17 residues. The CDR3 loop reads CASRVSGLLSGANVLTF. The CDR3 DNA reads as TGCGCCAGCAGGGTATCGGGACTTCTCTCTGGGGCCAACGTCCTGACTTTC.

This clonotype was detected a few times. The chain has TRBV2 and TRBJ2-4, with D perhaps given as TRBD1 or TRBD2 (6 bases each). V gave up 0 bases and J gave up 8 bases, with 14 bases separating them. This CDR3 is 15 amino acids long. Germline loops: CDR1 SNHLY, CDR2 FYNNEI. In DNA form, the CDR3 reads TGTGCCAGCAGTGAAGCTTCGGGGGCCGCAGACATTCAGTACTTC. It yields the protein CASSEASGAADIQYF.

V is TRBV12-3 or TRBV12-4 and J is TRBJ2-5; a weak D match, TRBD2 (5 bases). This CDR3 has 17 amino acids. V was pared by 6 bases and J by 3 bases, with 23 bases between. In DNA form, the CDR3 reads TGTGCCAGCAGCCCCCGGGCAGGCATAAAAGCGGAAGAGACCCAGTACTTC. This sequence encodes CASSPRAGIKAEETQYF.

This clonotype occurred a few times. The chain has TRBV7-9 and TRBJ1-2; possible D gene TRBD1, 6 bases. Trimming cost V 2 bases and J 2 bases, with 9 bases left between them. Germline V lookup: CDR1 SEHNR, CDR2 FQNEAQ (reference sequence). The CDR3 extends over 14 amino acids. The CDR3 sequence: CASSLSQGNYGYTF. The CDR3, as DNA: TGTGCCAGCAGCTTATCCCAGGGGAACTATGGCTACACCTTC.

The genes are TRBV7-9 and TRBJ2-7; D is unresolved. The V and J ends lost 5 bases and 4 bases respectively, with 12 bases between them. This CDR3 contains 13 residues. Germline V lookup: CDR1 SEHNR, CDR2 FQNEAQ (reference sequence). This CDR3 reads CASSPTRGYEQYV. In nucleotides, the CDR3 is TGTGCCAGCAGCCCGACACGTGGTTACGAGCAGTACGTC.

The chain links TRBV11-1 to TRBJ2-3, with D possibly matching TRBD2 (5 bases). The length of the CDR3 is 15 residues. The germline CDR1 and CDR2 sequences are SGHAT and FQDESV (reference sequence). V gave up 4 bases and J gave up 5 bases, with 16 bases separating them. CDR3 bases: TGTGCCAGCAGCTACGACTACAATATCCTAGATACGCAGTATTTT. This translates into CASSYDYNILDTQYF.

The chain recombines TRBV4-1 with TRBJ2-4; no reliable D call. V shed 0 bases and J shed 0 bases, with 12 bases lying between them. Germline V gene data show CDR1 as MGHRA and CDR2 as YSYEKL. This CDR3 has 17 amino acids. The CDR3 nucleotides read TGCGCCAGCAGCCAAGAGGTGTTGTCGTTAGCCAAAAACATTCAGTACTTC. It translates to CASSQEVLSLAKNIQYF.

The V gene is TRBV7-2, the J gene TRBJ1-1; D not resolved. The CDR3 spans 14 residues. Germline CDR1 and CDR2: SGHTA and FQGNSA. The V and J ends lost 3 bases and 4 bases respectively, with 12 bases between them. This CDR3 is CASSFYSPGTEAFF. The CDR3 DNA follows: TGTGCCAGCAGCTTTTATAGTCCGGGCACTGAAGCTTTCTTT.

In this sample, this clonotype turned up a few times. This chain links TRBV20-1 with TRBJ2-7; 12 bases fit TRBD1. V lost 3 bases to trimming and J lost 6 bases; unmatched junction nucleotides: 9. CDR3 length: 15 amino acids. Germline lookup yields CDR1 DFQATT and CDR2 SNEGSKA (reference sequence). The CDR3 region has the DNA TGCAGTGCTAGTGACGGGACAGGGGGCGGTGGCGAGCAGTACTTC. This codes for CSASDGTGGGGEQYF.

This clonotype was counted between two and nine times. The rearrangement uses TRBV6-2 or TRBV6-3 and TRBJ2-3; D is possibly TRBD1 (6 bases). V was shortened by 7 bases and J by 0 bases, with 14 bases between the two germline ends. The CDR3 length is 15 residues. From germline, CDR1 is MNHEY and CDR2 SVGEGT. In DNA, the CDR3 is TGTGCCAGCACCCCCGGACAGATTAGCACAGATACGCAGTATTTT. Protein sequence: CASTPGQISTDTQYF.